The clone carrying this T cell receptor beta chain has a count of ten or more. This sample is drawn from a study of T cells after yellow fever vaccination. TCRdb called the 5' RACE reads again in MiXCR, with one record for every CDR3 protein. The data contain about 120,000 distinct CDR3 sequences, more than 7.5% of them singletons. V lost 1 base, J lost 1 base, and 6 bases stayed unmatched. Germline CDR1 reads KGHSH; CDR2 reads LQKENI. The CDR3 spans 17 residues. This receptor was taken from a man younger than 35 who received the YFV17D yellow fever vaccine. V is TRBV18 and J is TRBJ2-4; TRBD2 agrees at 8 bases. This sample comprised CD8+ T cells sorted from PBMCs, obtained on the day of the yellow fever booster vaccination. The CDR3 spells CASSPLRSGGAKNIQYF. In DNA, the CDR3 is TGTGCCAGCTCACCACTCCGGAGCGGGGGTGCCAAAAACATTCAGTACTTC.